This paragraph reports one T cell receptor (beta chain). Its target is not known. Described treatment: oral pan-JAK inhibitor, 5-10 mg twice daily. Between the trimmed V and J ends, which lost 1 base and 8 bases, there was a span of 8 bases. Germline V gene lookup returns CDR1 LGHNA and CDR2 YSLEER. This CDR3 is built from 13 residues. This specimen belongs to a study of CD8+ T cells in alopecia areata. Study findings and constraints: Both scalp clonality and the expanded CD8+ clones among the top 100 showed a significant decrease with tofacitinib.

The sequencing template was cDNA reverse transcribed from extracted RNA. Assay used: immunoSEQ multiplex PCR; TCRdb lists only in-frame clones, some missing. The data contain about 190,000 clones, roughly 64% of them seen just once; the ten biggest clones take up about 4%. This sequence joins TRBV4-3 and TRBJ1-4; D gene unclear. This clonotype was obtained from a human donor with alopecia areata. Sample: CD4+ T cells sorted from blood, taken at week 4, from a patient treated with tofacitinib. The CDR3 nucleotides are TGCGCCAGCAGCCAAGCCCTGGGGGAAAAACTGTTTTTT. It is translated as CASSQALGEKLFF.